The sequence of this T cell receptor (beta chain) was determined in a study of regulatory T cells in long-lasting Graves disease. Relying on iRepertoire HTBI primers and Arm-PCR of CDR3 regions, the team built TCR beta libraries. TCRdb reprocessed the multiplex PCR reads with MiXCR, giving one entry per CDR3 protein. Among about 560,000 distinct CDR3 sequences listed, about 16% were seen once. The CDR3 loop spans 14 amino acids. Deletions cut 1 base from V and 9 bases from J, with 13 bases between. Germline V gives CDR1 DFQATT, CDR2 SNEGSKA (reference sequence). Time point meaning: newly diagnosed GD, antithyroid drugs for less than 3 months. With RNA extracted from PBMCs as input, the TCR library was made. The same specimen was also included in a second study, on T cells in Graves' hyperthyroidism and ophthalmopathy.

The sample was peripheral blood mononuclear cells (PBMCs), taken at new diagnosis, from a patient treated with antithyroid drugs. This TCR derives from a man younger than 35 with Graves disease. The chain carries TRBV20-1 and TRBJ1-6, with D possibly TRBD1 on 5 matching bases. CDR3 sequence (DNA): TGCAGTGCTAGAGTTGGGGGGTTTAGTTCACCCCTCCACTTT. Translation gives CSARVGGFSSPLHF.